A single sample gave rise to the 22 T cell receptor beta chains below, sequenced in a study of blood T cell repertoires in COVID-19. Produced via immunoSEQ multiplex PCR; TCRdb's table is partial and in-frame only. The data contain 59,000 or so clones, roughly 90% of them singletons. The sequencing sample was made of peripheral blood. These receptors came from a human donor in a cohort sampled during active COVID-19.

The gene calls are TRBV28 and TRBJ2-1, with 12 bases fitting TRBD1. V trimming: 6 bases; J trimming: 6 bases; junction bases outside the gene matches: 3. The CDR3 totals 14 residues. Germline-derived CDR1 and CDR2 are MDHEN and SYDVKM. The CDR3 reads CASRGTGGRNEQFF. Here the CDR3 DNA reads TGTGCCAGCAGGGGGACAGGGGGCCGCAATGAGCAGTTCTTC.

The rearrangement uses TRBV19 and TRBJ2-2, with 7 bases fitting TRBD1. Germline V gene data show CDR1 as LNHDA and CDR2 as SQIVND (reference sequence). The V segment lost 7 bases and the J segment 1 base; nucleotides outside the gene matches: 3. The CDR3 has 14 residues. The CDR3 DNA reads as TGTGCCAGTACGGACAGGAAGAACACCGGGGAGCTGTTTTTT. It codes for CASTDRKNTGELFF. The full variable domain, completed using reference TRBV19 and TRBJ2-2, is DGGITQSPKYLFRKEGQNVTLSCEQNLNHDAMYWYRQDPGQGLRLIYYSQIVNDFQKGDIAEGYSVSREKKESFPLTVTSAQKNPTAFYLCASTDRKNTGELFFGEGSRLTVL.

This chain connects TRBV28 to TRBJ1-1, with a tentative D call TRBD1 (5 bases). Germline V gives CDR1 MDHEN, CDR2 SYDVKM. Trimming left V 1 base short and J 7 bases short, with 13 bases between. CDR3 length: 14 residues. This chain's CDR3 is CASSLSGGMVEAFF. In DNA, the CDR3 is TGTGCCAGCAGTTTATCGGGGGGGATGGTTGAAGCTTTCTTT.

This clone was counted once. The chain uses TRBV28 and TRBJ2-4; 7 nucleotides agree with TRBD2. The CDR3 has 14 amino acids. V lost 1 base and J lost 8; bases outside the gene matches: 5. Germline loops: CDR1 MDHEN, CDR2 SYDVKM. The CDR3 spells CASSLFQGRDIQYF. Written as DNA, the CDR3 is TGTGCCAGCAGTTTATTCCAAGGGAGGGACATTCAGTACTTC.

This chain uses TRBV13 with TRBJ1-2; tentative D call: TRBD1 (5 bases). Per germline, CDR1 PRHDT and CDR2 FYEKMQ (reference sequence). The CDR3 is made up of 12 amino acids. V shed 0 bases and J shed 7 bases, with 6 bases lying between them. The CDR3, as DNA: TGTGCCAGCAGCTTAGGCAGGGTTGGCTACACCTTC. Protein: CASSLGRVGYTF.

The chain joins TRBV11-2 to TRBJ1-1; D might be TRBD1 (5 bases). Trimming took off 3 bases at V and 3 bases at J, with 11 bases between the two ends. The CDR3 extends over 14 amino acids. Germline CDR1 reads SGHAT; CDR2 reads FQNNGV. This CDR3 reads CASSFTSGDTEAFF. The CDR3 nucleotides read TGTGCCAGCAGCTTCACTTCGGGGGACACTGAAGCTTTCTTT.

The DNA for the CDR3 is TGTGCCAGCAGCGACTCGGGACAGGGGAGGTTCAATGAGCAGTTCTTC. Residues: CASSDSGQGRFNEQFF. The V call is TRBV7-9, the J call TRBJ2-1; the match to TRBD1 covers 10 bases. Germline CDR1 and CDR2: SEHNR and FQNEAQ (reference sequence). The CDR3 contains 16 residues. Unmatched junction bases numbered 10, after V lost 5 bases and J lost 6 bases.

The chain recombines TRBV4-2 with TRBJ2-2; 7 nucleotides line up with TRBD1. Germline V lookup: CDR1 LGHNA, CDR2 YNFKEQ. The CDR3 covers 17 residues. V lost 0 bases to trimming and J lost 5 bases; unmatched junction nucleotides: 9. The CDR3 reads CASSQEFPGGGTGELFF. The DNA for the CDR3 is TGTGCCAGCAGCCAAGAGTTTCCAGGGGGTGGTACCGGGGAGCTGTTTTTT.

The chain employs TRBV29-1 and TRBJ1-1; 10 nucleotides match TRBD1. Germline-derived CDR1 and CDR2 are SQVTM and ANQGSEA. V shed 4 bases and J 2 bases; nucleotides not matched to a gene: 10. The CDR3 has 16 residues. The CDR3: CSVGGGQGTKNTEAFF. The CDR3 DNA reads as TGCAGCGTTGGGGGGGGACAGGGGACAAAAAACACTGAAGCTTTCTTT.

This clone came up once. The J gene is TRBJ1-4, the V gene TRBV6-1; no clear D gene. The germline V and J ends were trimmed by 1 base and 4 bases, with 13 bases remaining between them. The germline V gene encodes CDR1 MNHNS and CDR2 SASEGT. The CDR3 is made up of 16 amino acids. CDR3 sequence reads: CASSEGRGRFNEKLFF. The DNA for the CDR3 is TGTGCCAGCAGTGAAGGGAGAGGGCGGTTTAATGAAAAACTGTTTTTT.

The chain carries TRBV5-1 and TRBJ2-1; perhaps TRBD2 as D (6 bases). Germline V gene lookup returns CDR1 SGHRS and CDR2 YFSETQ. The germline V and J ends were trimmed by 0 bases and 12 bases, with 19 bases remaining between them. This CDR3 comprises 15 residues. Here the CDR3 DNA reads TGCGCCAGCAGCTTGGCGGGACTCAGCTACGAATTGCAGTTCTTC. Its protein is CASSLAGLSYELQFF.

The chain joins TRBV29-1 to TRBJ2-7; 9 positions agree with TRBD2. Unmatched junction bases numbered 5, after V lost 2 bases and J lost 6 bases. Germline CDR1 is SQVTM and CDR2 is ANQGSEA. The CDR3 runs to 13 residues. The CDR3 is CSVEYSGSGEQYF. CDR3 coding DNA: TGCAGCGTTGAATATAGCGGGAGCGGCGAGCAGTACTTC.

This chain joins TRBV7-2 and TRBJ1-2; 10 bases are shared with TRBD1. The CDR3 runs to 15 residues. V shed 1 base, J shed 5 bases, and the junction held 4 bases outside the gene matches. CDR1 and CDR2 (germline): SGHTA, FQGNSA. CDR3 nucleotides: TGTGCCAGCAGCTTAGGGGGACAGGGGTCATATGGCTACACCTTC. Encoded protein: CASSLGGQGSYGYTF.

This chain joins TRBV5-1 and TRBJ2-7, with TRBD1 identical over 7 bases. Germline-derived CDR1 and CDR2 are SGHRS and YFSETQ. J lost 0 bases, V lost 2 bases, and 2 bases had no gene match. The CDR3 sequence is 14 residues long. DNA of the CDR3: TGCGCCAGCAGCTTAGGACAGGACTCCTACGAGCAGTACTTC. Protein: CASSLGQDSYEQYF. The whole variable domain, remainder taken from reference TRBV5-1 and TRBJ2-7, is KAGVTQTPRYLIKTRGQQVTLSCSPISGHRSVSWYQQTPGQGLQFLFEYFSETQRNKGNFPGRFSGRQFSNSRSEMNVSTLELGDSALYLCASSLGQDSYEQYFGPGTRLTVT.

The rearrangement joins TRBV9 to TRBJ1-6, with D possibly being TRBD1 (5 bases). Germline V gene sequence: CDR1 SGDLS, CDR2 YYNGEE. The ends were cut back, 3 bases at V and 9 bases at J, with 13 bases in the middle. The CDR3 runs 14 residues. The CDR3 spells CASSARGVGSPLHF. In DNA form, the CDR3 reads TGTGCCAGCAGCGCTCGGGGGGTAGGTTCACCCCTCCACTTT. Supplemented by reference TRBV9 and TRBJ1-6, the full variable domain reads DSGVTQTPKHLITATGQRVTLRCSPRSGDLSVYWYQQSLDQGLQFLIQYYNGEERAKGNILERFSAQQFPDLHSELNLSSLELGDSALYFCASSARGVGSPLHFGNGTRLTVT.

The V call is TRBV7-9, the J call TRBJ2-1, with TRBD2 as a possible D gene (6 bases). Germline-derived CDR1 and CDR2 are SEHNR and FQNEAQ (reference sequence). The V end was cut by 5 bases, the J end by 6 bases, with 11 bases between. This CDR3 comprises 13 residues. CDR3 nucleotides: TGTGCCAGCAGCCCTGGACTATTCAATGAGCAGTTCTTC. Its protein is CASSPGLFNEQFF. Full variable domain (missing parts from reference TRBV7-9 and TRBJ2-1): DTGVSQNPRHKITKRGQNVTFRCDPISEHNRLYWYRQTLGQGPEFLTYFQNEAQLEKSRLLSDRFSAERPKGSFSTLEIQRTEQGDSAMYLCASSPGLFNEQFFGPGTRLTVL.

A single count supports this clone. This rearrangement joins TRBV24-1 to TRBJ2-1, with D maybe TRBD2 (6 bases). Germline V gene data show CDR1 as KGHDR and CDR2 as SFDVKD. The CDR3 sequence is 16 residues long. Deletions cut 1 base from V and 6 bases from J, with 15 bases between. CDR3: CATSDLGGTSFNEQFF. The CDR3 DNA reads TGTGCCACCAGTGATTTAGGCGGGACGAGCTTCAATGAGCAGTTCTTC.

The genes are TRBV10-2 and TRBJ2-7; D gene unclear. V was trimmed by 3 bases and J by 1 base, leaving 13 bases between them. CDR3 length equals 15 residues. CDR1 is WSHSY, CDR2 SAAADI, per germline. In nucleotides, the CDR3 is TGCGCCAGCAGTGAAGTGGGCAGCTATTCCTACGAGCAGTACTTC. Translated, it gives CASSEVGSYSYEQYF.

The chain is built from TRBV27 and TRBJ2-7, with TRBD2 identical over 12 bases. Losses at the gene ends were 7 bases for V and 6 bases for J; bases not matched to a gene: 13. CDR1 is MNHEY, CDR2 SMNVEV, per germline (reference sequence). This CDR3 is built from 16 residues. The DNA for the CDR3 is TGTGCCAGCAAAAAGGCTAGCGGGAGGGTGAGTGGCGAGCAGTACTTC. Translating it yields CASKKASGRVSGEQYF.

This chain uses TRBV10-2 with TRBJ2-2, with 12 bases fitting TRBD2. The CDR3 sequence is 20 residues long. The V gene end was trimmed by 4 bases and the J gene end by 0 bases; junction bases not matched to a gene: 12. Looked up from germline, CDR1 is WSHSY and CDR2 is SAAADI. The CDR3 DNA sequence: TGCGCCAGCAGTGGGAGGTCACTAGCGGGAGGTATCGCGAACACCGGGGAGCTGTTTTTT. The encoded protein is CASSGRSLAGGIANTGELFF.

The chain recombines TRBV7-9 with TRBJ2-5; tentatively, D is TRBD1 (6 bases). Trimming removed 0 bases from V and 5 bases from J, with 13 bases in between. Looked up from germline, CDR1 is SEHNR and CDR2 is FQNEAQ (reference sequence). The CDR3 loop spans 15 amino acids. The CDR3 is CASSLAMNRVETQYF. CDR3 coding DNA: TGTGCCAGCAGCTTAGCAATGAACAGGGTGGAGACCCAGTACTTC.

V usage is TRBV3-1 (or the pseudogene TRBV3-2) and J usage is TRBJ2-5, with 8 positions matching TRBD2. The junction had 10 bases not matched to a gene; V was cut back by 4 bases and J by 6 bases. Germline values: CDR1 LGHDT, CDR2 YNNKEL (reference sequence). The CDR3 has 15 amino acids. The CDR3 nucleotides read TGTGCCAGCAGCCGGGCGGCGGGAGGAGATCAGACCCAGTACTTC. It specifies CASSRAAGGDQTQYF.